These 7 T cell receptor beta chains share one sample of origin, sequenced in a study of cytomegalovirus exposure and HLA in healthy donors. Method: immunoSEQ multiplex PCR; TCRdb's copy keeps in-frame clones and lacks some. In the table there are over 150,000 clones, approximately 81% of which are singletons. Sequencing used PBMCs. The receptors originated from a man aged 18 to 29 in good health and CMV-seropositive.

This clone was counted a few times. The rearrangement joins TRBV6-5 to TRBJ1-2, with 11 bases aligning to TRBD1. The V gene's germline CDR1 is MNHEY and CDR2 SVGAGI. V lost 7 bases and J lost 3; bases outside the gene matches: 4. This CDR3 is 14 amino acids long. CDR3 protein: CASTGTGGHYGYTF. In DNA form, the CDR3 reads TGTGCCAGCACCGGGACAGGGGGTCACTATGGCTACACCTTC.

The rearrangement links TRBV15 to TRBJ2-3; possible D gene TRBD1, 6 bases. The CDR3 sequence is 16 residues long. V dropped 1 base and J dropped 4 bases, with 15 bases sitting between them. Germline CDR1 and CDR2: LNHNV and YYDKDF (reference sequence). CDR3 sequence: CATSRGGTPGADTQYF. The DNA for the CDR3 is TGTGCCACCAGCAGAGGAGGGACACCCGGGGCAGATACGCAGTATTTT.

The gene calls are TRBV4-2 and TRBJ2-3; maybe TRBD2 (5 bases). The length of the CDR3 is 13 residues. Trimming cost V 4 bases and J 11 bases, with 16 bases left between them. The germline gives CDR1 LGHNA, CDR2 YNFKEQ. CDR3 nucleotide sequence: TGTGCCAGCAGCCCCTTTCGGGCGGGTGGGCAGTATTTT. Residues: CASSPFRAGGQYF.

The chain recombines TRBV6-1 with TRBJ2-4, with D maybe TRBD1 (5 bases). The ends were cut back, 0 bases at V and 6 bases at J, with 6 bases in the middle. Germline assignment: CDR1 MNHNS and CDR2 SASEGT. The CDR3 sequence is 13 residues long. CDR3 residues: CASSEAQGNIQYF. In nucleotides, the CDR3 is TGTGCCAGCAGTGAAGCGCAGGGAAACATTCAGTACTTC.

This clone appeared a few times. CDR3 residues: CASSFKETQYF. CDR3 nucleotide sequence: TGTGCCAGCAGCTTTAAAGAGACCCAGTACTTC. The chain uses TRBV11-2 and TRBJ2-5; no definite D call. Deletions cut 3 bases from V and 3 bases from J, with 2 bases between. The germline V gene encodes CDR1 SGHAT and CDR2 FQNNGV. The CDR3 covers 11 residues.

V and J are TRBV6-6 and TRBJ2-7, with TRBD1 matching 7 bases. Germline CDR1 MNHNY, CDR2 SVGAGI (reference sequence). After removal of 8 bases from V and 3 bases from J, the junction contained 10 bases not matched to a gene. The length of the CDR3 is 14 residues. The CDR3 DNA is TGTGCCAGCGCGTCGGTGGGACAGCTCTACGAGCAGTACTTC. Protein: CASASVGQLYEQYF.

The J gene is TRBJ2-1, the V gene TRBV7-3; D is unresolved. The V and J ends lost 5 bases and 6 bases respectively, with 11 bases between them. This CDR3 is 13 amino acids long. CDR1 is SGHTA, CDR2 FQGTGA, per germline. The CDR3 region is CASSPYSGNEQFF. DNA of the CDR3: TGTGCCAGCAGCCCCTACAGTGGCAATGAGCAGTTCTTC.